Below, 16 T cell receptor beta chains from the same sample are listed, as sequenced in a study of graft-versus-host responses after intestinal transplantation. Data came from immunoSEQ multiplex PCR; TCRdb stores just in-frame clones and leaves some out. The sample consists of tens of thousands of clones, roughly 91% of them appearing once. These receptors' targets are unknown. Specimen: unstimulated CD8+ T cells sorted from spleen or lymph node cells, collected before intestinal transplant. The receptors come from a human donor who received an intestinal transplant.

The rearrangement joins TRBV16 to TRBJ1-2; tentative D call: TRBD1 (6 bases). Trimming shortened V by 2 bases and J by 1 base, and 14 bases separated the two germline ends. CDR3 length: 16 residues. Germline lookup yields CDR1 KGHSY and CDR2 FQNENV. The CDR3 sequence: CASSQTTGIGNYGYTF. The CDR3 nucleotides are TGTGCCAGCAGCCAAACCACAGGGATTGGTAACTATGGCTACACCTTC.

Comments on this clone: The junction shows a germline mismatch at one end, possibly a read error. The chain is built from TRBV29-1 and TRBJ2-1; 10 bases align to TRBD1. From germline, CDR1 is SQVTM and CDR2 ANQGSEA. The CDR3 loop spans 12 amino acids. This CDR3 is CSVELGWDRGVF. The CDR3 coding sequence is TGCAGCGTTGAACTGGGGTGGGACAGGGGTGTCTTC.

This clone was seen a single time. This chain joins TRBV7-2 and TRBJ1-2, with 8 bases identical to TRBD1. V lost 5 bases and J lost 5; bases outside the gene matches: 19. Germline V gene lookup returns CDR1 SGHTA and CDR2 FQGNSA. There are 18 residues in the CDR3. The chain's CDR3 is CASSPGGPTGALYYGYTF. As DNA, the CDR3 is TGTGCCAGCAGCCCCGGTGGACCGACAGGGGCGTTATATTATGGCTACACCTTC.

The J gene is TRBJ1-6, the V gene TRBV27; 10 bases align to TRBD1. J gave up 6 bases and V 7 bases, and 12 bases lay outside the gene matches. CDR1 is MNHEY, CDR2 SMNVEV, per germline (reference sequence). The CDR3 is 17 amino acids. The CDR3 sequence is CASTEFWGQGINSPLHF. In nucleotides, the CDR3 is TGTGCCAGCACCGAGTTTTGGGGACAGGGGATTAATTCACCCCTCCACTTT.

As DNA, the CDR3 is TGCGCCAGCAGCCAAGATGGGGGAAGGCTAGCGCGTACCGGGGAGCTGTTTTTT. Translated: CASSQDGGRLARTGELFF. The V call is TRBV4-3, the J call TRBJ2-2, with TRBD2 as a possible D gene (6 bases). CDR1 is LGHNA and CDR2 is YSLEER in the germline V gene. The V and J ends lost 0 bases and 5 bases respectively, with 19 bases between them. The CDR3 has 18 amino acids.

The chain carries TRBV4-3 and TRBJ2-1; 12 bases fit TRBD2. The length of the CDR3 is 16 residues. CDR1 and CDR2 from the germline V gene are LGHNA and YSLEER. The trim removed 0 bases at V and 8 bases at J, leaving 5 bases unmatched. The DNA of the CDR3 is TGCGCCAGCAGCCAAGATTTCACTAGCGGGAGGTATGAGCAGTTCTTC. This sequence encodes CASSQDFTSGRYEQFF.

The V gene is TRBV21-1, the J gene TRBJ1-2; the table calls TRBD1, which could not be checked here. TRBV21-1 is a listed pseudogene. The CDR3 is made up of 14 amino acids. This chain's CDR3 is CAACERVQGGGYTF. The CDR3 DNA reads as TGTGCCGCCTGCGAAAGAGTACAGGGGGGTGGCTACACCTTC.

J is TRBJ2-3 and V is TRBV6-1; the D gene is possibly TRBD1 (5 bases). This CDR3 region has 16 residues. The V end was cut by 1 base, the J end by 4 bases, with 15 bases between. Per the germline V gene, CDR1 is MNHNS and CDR2 is SASEGT. CDR3 sequence (DNA): TGTGCCAGCAGTGAAGAGCACCAGGGCAGGCCAGATACGCAGTATTTT. Encoded protein: CASSEEHQGRPDTQYF.

This clone occurred a few times. This chain's CDR3 is CASSAQANNEQFF. CDR3 in DNA: TGTGCCAGCAGCGCGCAGGCCAACAATGAGCAGTTCTTC. The J gene is TRBJ2-1, the V gene TRBV27; no clear D gene. Trimming took 6 bases from V and 5 from J, leaving 11 bases between them. This CDR3 comprises 13 residues. The germline CDR1 and CDR2 sequences are MNHEY and SMNVEV (reference sequence).

This clone was seen a single time. J is TRBJ2-3 and V is TRBV2, with D maybe TRBD2 (6 bases). Trimming took 2 bases from V and 1 from J, leaving 10 bases between them. The CDR3 has 15 amino acids. Germline-derived CDR1 and CDR2 are SNHLY and FYNNEI. For the CDR3, the DNA is TGTGCCAGCAGTGAATGGCGGGGACGCACAGATACGCAGTATTTT. It codes for CASSEWRGRTDTQYF.

Concerning this clone itself: The sample has other DNA sequences that encode this CDR3 too. The chain recombines TRBV27 with TRBJ1-6, with D perhaps TRBD1 (5 bases). CDR3 length: 14 amino acids. Germline-derived CDR1 and CDR2 are MNHEY and SMNVEV (reference sequence). Trimming stripped 7 bases from V and 14 bases from J, with 21 bases between. The CDR3 region has the DNA TGTGCCAGCACAAGACGGGATCCTGGAGGGGCCCTCCACTTT. Encoded protein: CASTRRDPGGALHF.

This chain uses TRBV14 with TRBJ2-1; a weak D match, TRBD2 (6 bases). The CDR3 has 13 amino acids. Between the trimmed V and J ends, which lost 2 bases and 10 bases, there was a span of 12 bases. CDR1 and CDR2 (germline): SGHDN, FVKESK. DNA of the CDR3: TGTGCCAGCAGCCAATATGGGACTCCAGAGCAGTTCTTC. This encodes CASSQYGTPEQFF.

This chain uses TRBV19 with TRBJ2-4; TRBD2 matches 7 bases. Trimming cost V 0 bases and J 11 bases; bases outside gene matches: 1. From germline, CDR1 is LNHDA and CDR2 SQIVND (reference sequence). The CDR3 extends over 12 amino acids. The CDR3 is CASSIDGGVQYF. CDR3 DNA sequence: TGTGCCAGTAGTATAGATGGGGGGGTTCAGTACTTC.

The rearrangement joins TRBV29-1 to TRBJ1-4; D is ambiguous. CDR3 length equals 12 residues. Germline loops: CDR1 SQVTM, CDR2 ANQGSEA. Between the trimmed V and J ends, which lost 6 bases and 8 bases, there was a span of 13 bases. The CDR3: CSVWIEGEKLFF. As DNA, the CDR3 is TGCAGCGTGTGGATTGAGGGAGAAAAACTGTTTTTT. Together with reference TRBV29-1 and TRBJ1-4, the CDR3 gives the full variable domain: SAVISQKPSRDICQRGTSLTIQCQVDSQVTMMFWYRQQPGQSLTLIATANQGSEATYESGFVIDKFPISRPNLTFSTLTVSNMSPEDSSIYLCSVWIEGEKLFFGSGTQLSVL.

In regard to this clone: The sample holds other DNA sequences that translate to the same CDR3. This chain links TRBV19 with TRBJ1-2; no clear D. Trimming left V 3 bases short and J 6 bases short, with 5 bases between. CDR1 LNHDA and CDR2 SQIVND come from the germline V gene (reference sequence). This CDR3 spans 11 amino acids. In nucleotides, the CDR3 is TGTGCCAGTAGTATCGGGGATGGCTACACCTTC. Protein product: CASSIGDGYTF.

The V gene is TRBV6-6, the J gene TRBJ2-7; tentative D call: TRBD1 (5 bases). Germline V gene sequence: CDR1 MNHNY, CDR2 SVGAGI (reference sequence). This CDR3 is built from 13 residues. V was pared by 10 bases and J by 2 bases, with 15 bases between. CDR3 bases: TGTGCCACCTCCGACAGCCGTCCCTACGAGCAGTACTTC. Its protein is CATSDSRPYEQYF.